The 29 T cell receptor beta chains below all came from one sample that was sequenced in a study of cytomegalovirus exposure and HLA in healthy donors. The PCR employed 60 Vbeta primers together with 13 Jbeta primers. TCRdb keeps only in-frame clones here, not all; method: immunoSEQ multiplex PCR. This table holds about 200,000 clones, more than 70% found once. Sequenced: PBMCs. Receptor source: a middle-aged man in good health and CMV-seropositive.

The chain carries TRBV27 and TRBJ2-3; D is uncertain. This CDR3 has 14 amino acids. V lost 2 bases to trimming and J lost 1 base, with 7 bases between them. In germline, CDR1 is MNHEY, CDR2 SMNVEV (reference sequence). The CDR3 loop is CASSLQSGTDTQYF. The CDR3 nucleotides read TGTGCCAGCAGTTTACAAAGCGGCACAGATACGCAGTATTTT.

The chain joins TRBV9 to TRBJ2-3, with a possible D match to TRBD1 (6 bases). This CDR3 region has 18 residues. Trimming left V 0 bases short and J 5 bases short, with 22 bases between. Germline V gene data show CDR1 as SGDLS and CDR2 as YYNGEE. The CDR3 DNA is TGTGCCAGCAGCGTAGCGGCAGGGGTCCCCGGAGACGGAGATACGCAGTATTTT. Encoded protein: CASSVAAGVPGDGDTQYF.

The chain employs TRBV6-7 and TRBJ2-3; no clear D. TRBV6-7 is treated as an ORF (open reading frame) with a function not yet certain. The CDR3 totals 16 residues. V was trimmed by 0 bases and J by 0 bases, leaving 10 bases between them. CDR3 region: CASSYSRLFSTDTQYF. The CDR3 nucleotides read TGTGCCAGCAGTTACTCGAGACTGTTTAGCACAGATACGCAGTATTTT.

This chain links TRBV28 with TRBJ2-7, with 13 bases matching TRBD2. The V and J ends lost 5 bases and 3 bases, in that order; junction bases with no gene match: 4. The CDR3 sequence is 15 residues long. Per germline, CDR1 MDHEN and CDR2 SYDVKM. The CDR3 nucleotides read TGTGCCAGCAGTCCCGGGACTAGCGGGAACTACGAGCAGTACTTC. Translated, it gives CASSPGTSGNYEQYF.

The rearrangement links TRBV7-2 to TRBJ1-1; 7 bases are a match to TRBD1. The CDR3 spans 13 residues. Germline V gene sequence: CDR1 SGHTA, CDR2 FQGNSA. V shed 3 bases, J shed 4 bases, and the junction held 2 bases outside the gene matches. The CDR3 here is CASSLGQLTEAFF. DNA of the CDR3: TGTGCCAGCAGCTTGGGACAGCTCACTGAAGCTTTCTTT.

This clone was seen just once. The CDR3 region is CASSLDSNNQPQHF. CDR3 bases: TGCGCCAGCAGCTTGGACAGTAACAATCAGCCCCAGCATTTT. The rearrangement uses TRBV5-1 and TRBJ1-5; no firm D call. The germline gives CDR1 SGHRS, CDR2 YFSETQ. Trimming cost V 0 bases and J 3 bases, with 7 bases left between them. There are 14 residues in the CDR3.

The V gene is TRBV12-5, the J gene TRBJ2-7; D possibly corresponds to TRBD1 (5 bases). The CDR3 is made up of 13 amino acids. The V and J ends lost 5 bases and 0 bases respectively, with 8 bases between them. Germline V gene data show CDR1 as LGHNT and CDR2 as FRNRAP. The chain's CDR3 is CASGRQYSYEQYF. The CDR3 DNA sequence: TGTGCTAGTGGTCGACAGTACTCCTACGAGCAGTACTTC.

This chain uses TRBV6-4 with TRBJ1-1; perhaps TRBD1 as D (6 bases). Trimming removed 5 bases from V and 1 base from J, with 11 bases in between. The CDR3 covers 14 residues. Germline V gene data show CDR1 as MRHNA and CDR2 as SNTAGT. CDR3 DNA sequence: TGTGCCAGCAGTCACGGACAGACGAACACTGAAGCTTTCTTT. Protein sequence: CASSHGQTNTEAFF.

The J gene is TRBJ2-2, the V gene TRBV7-9; 11 positions match TRBD2. CDR1 is SEHNR, CDR2 FQNEAQ, per germline (reference sequence). The J segment lost 5 bases and the V segment lost 5 bases, leaving 7 bases of the junction unmatched. The CDR3 runs to 16 residues. The CDR3 loop reads CASSPIAGGPTGELFF. CDR3 nucleotides: TGTGCCAGCAGCCCCATAGCGGGAGGGCCTACCGGGGAGCTGTTTTTT.

This clone was detected only once. The chain uses TRBV5-6 and TRBJ1-2; D gene unclear. In germline, CDR1 is SGHDT, CDR2 YYEEEE. Trimming removed 3 bases at V and 7 bases at J, with 25 bases between. The CDR3 runs 17 residues. The CDR3 bases are TGTGCCAGCAGCTCGGAGCGAGCCCCGGCGAGTGGACTTGGCTACACCTTC. The encoded protein is CASSSERAPASGLGYTF.

This rearrangement joins TRBV5-1 to TRBJ1-2, with D perhaps matching TRBD1 (5 bases). This CDR3 region has 15 residues. Germline values: CDR1 SGHRS, CDR2 YFSETQ. The ends were cut back, 0 bases at V and 4 bases at J, with 13 bases in the middle. The DNA for the CDR3 is TGCGCCAGCAGCTTGGCCAACACAGGCAGCTATGGCTACACCTTC. This sequence encodes CASSLANTGSYGYTF.

The rearrangement uses TRBV5-1 and TRBJ2-7; TRBD2 matches at 10 bases. Germline V gives CDR1 SGHRS, CDR2 YFSETQ. Trimming took 0 bases from V and 5 from J; bases not matched to a gene: 11. This CDR3 is 17 amino acids long. The CDR3 region has the DNA TGCGCCAGCAGCTTGGGTGGGCCTAGCGGGAGCGGGAACGAGCAGTACTTC. This codes for CASSLGGPSGSGNEQYF.

This sequence joins TRBV5-6 and TRBJ2-5; 7 bases align to TRBD1. The CDR3 contains 14 residues. Germline V gene lookup returns CDR1 SGHDT and CDR2 YYEEEE. Trimming at V came to 4 bases and at J to 6 bases, leaving 9 bases not matched to a gene. Written as DNA, the CDR3 is TGTGCCAGCAGCGCGCACAGGGGTTCGAAGACCCAGTACTTC. Translating it yields CASSAHRGSKTQYF. The full variable domain, completed using reference TRBV5-6 and TRBJ2-5, is DAGVTQSPTHLIKTRGQQVTLRCSPKSGHDTVSWYQQALGQGPQFIFQYYEEEERQRGNFPDRFSGHQFPNYSSELNVNALLLGDSALYLCASSAHRGSKTQYFGPGTRLLVL.

Concerning this clone itself: This specimen includes other DNA sequences encoding the same CDR3. The chain joins TRBV7-9 to TRBJ2-7; D is possibly TRBD2 (5 bases). Germline loops: CDR1 SEHNR, CDR2 FQNEAQ (reference sequence). The CDR3 has 14 residues. V lost 0 bases, J lost 4 bases, and 10 bases lay in between. The chain's CDR3 is CASSLAGVVYEQYF. The CDR3 nucleotides read TGTGCCAGCAGCTTAGCGGGAGTGGTTTACGAGCAGTACTTC.

CDR3 sequence reads: CASSVTGGGQPQHF. CDR3 coding DNA: TGTGCCAGCAGCGTGACAGGGGGCGGTCAGCCCCAGCATTTT. The chain is built from TRBV5-6 and TRBJ1-5; 10 positions agree with TRBD1. CDR1 and CDR2 from the germline V gene are SGHDT and YYEEEE. This CDR3 contains 14 residues. Unmatched junction bases numbered 4, after V lost 4 bases and J lost 6 bases.

This rearrangement joins TRBV4-1 to TRBJ1-1; maybe TRBD1 (5 bases). CDR3 size: 16 residues. Germline assignment: CDR1 MGHRA and CDR2 YSYEKL. V was clipped by 0 bases and J by 4 bases, with 15 bases between them. The CDR3 DNA reads as TGCGCCAGCAGCCAAGAGTTTCGGCAGGGTTTCACTGAAGCTTTCTTT. Its protein is CASSQEFRQGFTEAFF.

This clone was found once. The chain is built from TRBV10-1 and TRBJ1-5; perhaps TRBD1 as D (6 bases). V shed 6 bases and J shed 0 bases, with 9 bases lying between them. There are 14 residues in the CDR3. In germline, CDR1 is WNHNN, CDR2 SYGVQD (reference sequence). This chain's CDR3 is CASSPGASNQPQHF. The CDR3 nucleotides are TGCGCCAGCAGCCCAGGGGCTAGCAATCAGCCCCAGCATTTT.

V and J are TRBV27 and TRBJ2-3; 10 bases fit TRBD1. This CDR3 region has 15 residues. Unmatched junction bases numbered 8, after V lost 4 bases and J lost 7 bases. Germline loops: CDR1 MNHEY, CDR2 SMNVEV (reference sequence). This CDR3 reads CASSSPDRGRNTQYF. CDR3 sequence (DNA): TGTGCCAGCAGTTCTCCGGACAGGGGGAGAAATACGCAGTATTTT.

The V call is TRBV5-4, the J call TRBJ2-7; possibly TRBD2 for D (5 bases). The CDR3 covers 14 residues. Trimming pared 4 bases from V and 5 bases from J, leaving 16 bases between. CDR1 and CDR2 (germline): SGHNT, YYREEE (reference sequence). CDR3 DNA sequence: TGTGCCAGCAGCCCGAGCCGAGGGTCCAACGAGCAGTACTTC. Its translation is CASSPSRGSNEQYF.

This clone was recorded a few times. This chain joins TRBV2 and TRBJ1-4, with 8 positions matching TRBD1. Looked up from germline, CDR1 is SNHLY and CDR2 is FYNNEI. V lost 5 bases and J lost 8; bases outside the gene matches: 10. The CDR3 is 15 residues long. In DNA, the CDR3 is TGTGCCAGCAGTTCCCGGGGACAGGAATGGGAAAAACTGTTTTTT. Encoded protein: CASSSRGQEWEKLFF.

This clone was seen once. V is TRBV5-1 and J is TRBJ1-4; 8 bases fit TRBD1. Germline values: CDR1 SGHRS, CDR2 YFSETQ. The CDR3 extends over 16 amino acids. V gave up 4 bases and J gave up 4 bases; unmatched junction bases: 9. CDR3 amino acids: CASSQPPGQDNEKLFF. CDR3 DNA: TGCGCCAGCAGCCAACCACCGGGACAGGATAATGAAAAACTGTTTTTT.

The rearrangement links TRBV19 to TRBJ1-5, with 7 bases identical to TRBD1. In germline, CDR1 is LNHDA, CDR2 SQIVND (reference sequence). With V trimmed by 8 bases and J by 7 bases, 8 bases remained unmatched. The CDR3 loop spans 13 amino acids. DNA for the CDR3: TGTGCCAGTGGAGACAGGGACGGGCAGCCCCAGCATTTT. The encoded protein is CASGDRDGQPQHF.

The rearrangement joins TRBV5-1 to TRBJ2-3; TRBD2 aligns across 9 bases. This CDR3 comprises 15 residues. Trimming at V came to 1 base and at J to 5 bases, leaving 5 bases not matched to a gene. CDR1 is SGHRS, CDR2 YFSETQ, per germline. The CDR3 coding sequence is TGCGCCAGCAGCTTGAGGGTAGCGGGAGAAGATACGCAGTATTTT. This encodes CASSLRVAGEDTQYF.

The V and J genes are TRBV10-2 and TRBJ1-2, with D possibly matching TRBD1 (5 bases). The CDR3 extends over 13 amino acids. Germline V gene sequence: CDR1 WSHSY, CDR2 SAAADI. Trimming shortened V by 9 bases and J by 6 bases, and 17 bases separated the two germline ends. The CDR3 bases are TGCGCCAGAGCTTCAGGAGGGGCCGATGGCTACACCTTC. This gives the protein CARASGGADGYTF.

The rearrangement links TRBV19 to TRBJ1-4; TRBD1 agrees at 8 bases. V gave up 5 bases and J gave up 5 bases; unmatched junction bases: 7. The germline V gene encodes CDR1 LNHDA and CDR2 SQIVND (reference sequence). The CDR3 is 15 amino acids. CDR3 region: CASSSSGGLNEKLFF. The DNA of the CDR3 is TGTGCCAGTAGTTCCTCAGGGGGCCTGAATGAAAAACTGTTTTTT.

The rearrangement uses TRBV7-3 and TRBJ1-2; D unresolved. This CDR3 contains 13 residues. CDR1 is SGHTA, CDR2 FQGTGA, per germline. The germline V and J ends were trimmed by 2 bases and 4 bases, with 8 bases remaining between them. The CDR3 loop reads CASSLLGSYGYTF. The CDR3 nucleotides read TGTGCCAGCAGCTTACTGGGGAGCTATGGCTACACCTTC.

The V and J genes are TRBV7-8 and TRBJ1-2; a possible D gene is TRBD1 (6 bases). The CDR3 is 14 amino acids. The germline V gene has CDR1 SGHVS and CDR2 FQNEAQ. Trimming pared 5 bases from V and 3 bases from J, leaving 13 bases between. CDR3 in DNA: TGTGCCAGCAGCCCGGACAGCCGTGACTATGGCTACACCTTC. As protein: CASSPDSRDYGYTF. The full variable domain, rest sourced from reference TRBV7-8 and TRBJ1-2, is GAGVSQSPRYKVAKRGQDVALRCDPISGHVSLFWYQQALGQGPEFLTYFQNEAQLDKSGLPSDRFFAERPEGSVSTLKIQRTQQEDSAVYLCASSPDSRDYGYTFGSGTRLTVV.

A few counts support this clone. This rearrangement joins TRBV5-6 to TRBJ2-7, with a weak D call TRBD2 (6 bases). CDR3 length: 16 amino acids. V lost 4 bases, J lost 2 bases, and 19 bases lay in between. From germline, CDR1 is SGHDT and CDR2 YYEEEE. CDR3 nucleotides: TGTGCCAGCAGCAAGACCCTAGCGTCGAAAACCTACGAGCAGTACTTC. It is translated as CASSKTLASKTYEQYF.

J is TRBJ1-1 and V is TRBV5-1, with D unresolved. The CDR3 contains 14 residues. Trimming shortened V by 0 bases and J by 0 bases, and 6 bases separated the two germline ends. The germline gives CDR1 SGHRS, CDR2 YFSETQ. This CDR3 reads CASSLVALNTEAFF. In nucleotides, the CDR3 is TGCGCCAGCAGCTTGGTAGCTCTGAACACTGAAGCTTTCTTT.